This TCR beta chain comes out of a study of T cell changes during pregnancy in multiple sclerosis. The protocol was immunoSEQ multiplex PCR, while the TCRdb copy is restricted to in-frame clones and leaves out a portion. The sample records approximately 100,000 clones, approximately 90% being singletons. The CDR3 runs to 13 residues. V gave up 1 base and J gave up 13 bases; unmatched junction bases: 4. From germline, CDR1 is SGHTA and CDR2 FQGNSA. The TCR originated in a female donor with multiple sclerosis, enrolled in a pregnancy study. The sequences come from peripheral blood, collected in the second trimester of pregnancy. The chain couples TRBV7-2 to TRBJ1-5; 10 positions agree with TRBD1. CDR3 sequence reads: CASSLVGQGHQHF. In nucleotides, the CDR3 is TGTGCCAGCAGCTTAGTGGGACAGGGGCATCAGCATTTT.